This T cell receptor (beta chain) was retrieved from a study of identical twins. Findings and caveats of the study: Out-of-frame alpha sequences common to twins exhibited a surplus of low generation probability.

In its sample, this clonotype was seen many times. Its specificity is not known. The CDR3 is made up of 12 amino acids. Germline CDR1 is LNHNV and CDR2 is YYDKDF (reference sequence). Trimming removed 6 bases from V and 9 bases from J, with 13 bases in between. MiXCR, applied by TCRdb to the 5' RACE reads, yields one record per CDR3 protein. Among some 900,000 distinct CDR3 sequences listed, more than 9% were seen once. This sample was shared with a second study, whose subject was yellow fever vaccine responses in identical twins. Per that paper: Twins' vaccine T cell response reportedly seemed partly convergent, partly personalized.

Sequencing input: PBMCs. The sequence came from a woman aged 18-29 years in good health. J is TRBJ2-3 and V is TRBV15, with D possibly matching TRBD2 (6 bases). The CDR3 sequence: CATRIGGNTQYF. CDR3 nucleotide sequence: TGTGCCACCAGGATAGGAGGGAACACGCAGTATTTT.